This paragraph reports one T cell receptor beta chain. It has no known antigen specificity. It has no much larger one-base neighbor in the sample; base qualities were not kept. The library was obtained by the immunoSEQ multiplex PCR assay. For the multiplex PCR, a mixture combining 60 forward primers for TCR Vbeta segments and 13 reverse primers for TCR Jbeta segments was used. The CDR3 region of rearranged TCR beta genes was amplified from genomic DNA with a multiplex PCR assay. Amplified TCR beta libraries were sequenced as 87-base-pair reads on the Illumina HiSeq System. From the authors' description of their analysis: A later analysis counted some 74 million unique TCR beta chains across the 666 repertoires, and about 10 million of these chains were shared by at least two donors. Raw reads were error-corrected and collapsed into unique sequences with a nearest-neighbor algorithm that merged closely related sequences to remove PCR and sequencing errors. To assign V, D and J gene segments, CDR3 sequences were aligned to IMGT reference sequences. For a sequence to be retained, at least a six-nucleotide match to both a V gene segment and a J gene segment was required. Rearrangements were classified as productive when the CDR3 lacked stop codons and remained in frame with V and J, and all other rearrangements were classified as non-productive. Following IMGT convention, CDR3 was defined as the stretch from the second conserved V-encoded cysteine up to the conserved J-encoded phenylalanine. Sequences without an unambiguous match to a single V gene segment were excluded from the earlier analysis of 500 to 700 of the donors. In an earlier analysis of 587 of the donors, V segments were called functional above 56.7% productive rearrangements and were called segregating when the between-donor standard deviation exceeded 5%. A statistical classification framework was built for diagnosing cytomegalovirus status from the catalog of TCR beta chain sequences. A later analysis assigned V and J genes by comparing TCR nucleotide sequences with IMGT/GENE-DB human TR gene sequences. Using the TCRdist pipeline, a later analysis assigned CDR3 sequences along with most-parsimonious VDJ recombination scenarios. In a later analysis, each TCR beta chain was defined by its CDR3 amino acid sequence together with its V-gene family, and reads without a unique V-gene family were excluded. To address suspected cross-contamination and a sequencing artifact, a later analysis removed roughly 580 highly shared, low-generation-probability nucleotide sequences. A later analysis calculated a clonal expansion index for each public chain from normalized within-repertoire ranks of inferred template counts. In a later analysis, generation probabilities were computed with a VDJ recombination model fitted to out-of-frame rearrangements, and the resulting probabilities were checked against IGoR. In a later analysis, TCR-TCR, TCR-HLA and TCR-CMV co-occurrence was scored with hypergeometric tests, and a repertoire-size bias correction was applied to TCR pairs. To estimate false discovery rates, a later analysis permuted the HLA or CMV assignments 20 times. In a later analysis, co-occurring TCRs were grouped using DBSCAN, with TCRdist sequence similarity added in when clustering inside HLA-allele-positive subsets. For co-occurrence clustering, repertoires with fewer than 30,000 or more than 120,000 public chains were excluded, along with 4 to 6 repertoires with anomalous nucleotide sharing. TCRdb took over this immuneACCESS table, retaining in-frame rearrangements with V and J assigned. Such tables are incomplete; in checked studies, under half of the missing clones stem from an unresolved V gene, and the remainder is unexplained. D and trimming were read from the DNA, whereas the V and J calls and clone size are those reported in that table. The sample table contains roughly 140,000 clones; only one count was recorded for roughly 82% of them. 5% to 7.5% of the sample comes from the top ten.

The cohort consisted of approximately 670 healthy bone marrow donors. Cohort members were all nominally healthy when sampled, although unrecorded immune exposures were likely present. The donor tested CMV seropositive and was one of the 289 seropositive cohort members. Every donor gave a peripheral blood sample, and the peripheral blood mononuclear cells from that sample were used for TCR beta sequencing. Genomic DNA extraction from the blood cell samples was performed with the Qiagen DNeasy Blood Extraction Kit. The source of the sample is a study of cytomegalovirus exposure and HLA in healthy donors (dated by TCRdb to about 2017). Looking at the study overall: An earlier analysis of 587 of the donors reported roughly 300 Gb of sequence data and 117 million unique TCR beta sequences obtained from some 170 million T cells. An early release that covered about 640 HLA-typed donors contained approximately 300 gigabases of sequencing data and 80 million or so unique TCR sequences. Of the roughly 420 genotyped donors, 75% to 85% were placed in the genetic ancestry cluster associated with self-reported Caucasian donors. The study aimed to test whether cataloging public T cell receptors could reveal signatures of past pathogen exposure. The study profiled the T cell repertoires of hundreds of subjects by immunosequencing and related them to cytomegalovirus serostatus. In addition to the first cohort of 666 subjects, a separate validation cohort of 120 different subjects was used. The study combined high-throughput TCR immunosequencing, statistical association of individual TCRs with disease status, and machine learning to predict cytomegalovirus infection status. To study patterns of TCR occurrence, a later analysis re-analyzed previously published TCR beta repertoires from around 670 donors and added high-resolution HLA genotyping. In the later analysis, no new phenotypic data were used to find candidate immune exposures; instead, reliance was placed on TCR beta sequences and their occurrence across donors. An earlier analysis of some 500 of the donors applied high-throughput TCR beta sequencing to assess whether each TCR beta V gene segment acted as functional or pseudogenic. Donor age, sex, ethnicity and CMV serostatus were compiled alongside the repertoire data. Genome-wide SNP genotypes for about 65% of the 666 donors were used in a later genetic analysis, which treated that subset as a discovery cohort. Every repertoire in the discovery cohort had been generated on one and the same sequencing platform. Class I and class II HLA loci were covered by the typing at four-digit resolution. The number of donors typed differed by locus, with 629-630 for A, B, C, DRB1 and DQB1, 522 for DQA1, 606 for DPA1, and around 460 for DPB1. Several DR-DQ haplotypes were handled as single units for association and clustering, since linkage in the cohort was strong. Among 300 to 500 genotyped donors of the cohort, an average of about 220,000 unique TCR beta nucleotide sequences was sequenced per donor, of which about 18% were non-productive.

The CDR3 holds 15 amino acids from the cysteine to the phenylalanine. The only DNA kept is the CDR3, 45 bases in frame from the first base. V loses 0 bases of germline sequence and J loses 1 base, and the interval between the two ends is 10 bases. In the germline V gene, CDR1 corresponds to SGDLS and CDR2 to YYNGEE. Study-wide findings and limitations: A total of fewer than 200 TCR beta chains were listed by the study as associated with cytomegalovirus. A few of the identified cytomegalovirus-associated TCR beta chains were confirmed in vitro to be specific for cytomegalovirus antigens. In a later analysis, TCR association rates were found to vary across HLA loci, with the most associated TCRs seen for DRB1 alleles and the fewest for HLA-C alleles. Roughly 17 rarely observed V segments, including chromosome 9 orphons, were excluded from the earlier analysis of approximately 600 of the donors because counts were too low. Correlated functional status among segregating V segments might be attributable to linkage disequilibrium, but an unknown experimental factor could not be ruled out. An earlier analysis of 587 of the donors showed that most TCR beta V segments appeared in productive rearrangements either about 90% or about 30% of the time, which broadly matched IMGT annotations. According to the authors, the approach could potentially be generalized to other disease states and immunological phenotypes. A later analysis found that HLA-associated TCR beta chains were more clonally expanded and had lower generation probabilities than equally common non-associated chains. Because HLA typing was missing for some donors at each locus, association tests included only the typed subset. The classifier was reported to diagnose cytomegalovirus status with high specificity and sensitivity in both the original and validation cohorts. The sequencing pipeline was judged likely to have produced a cluster of highly shared sequence variants as a technical artifact. According to a later genetic analysis, donors in an Asian-associated ancestry cluster had fewer N-insertions in productive TCRs than the roughly 700-donor mean. A further reported finding was that TCR beta sequences accurately predicted the HLA-A and HLA-B alleles for most subjects in the first cohort. Across donors, most TCR sequences were observed very rarely, whereas some public TCRs were present in many individuals. Several of the top co-occurrence clusters appeared to be linked to parvovirus B19, influenza, CMV and Epstein-Barr virus, according to a later analysis. The 87-base-pair reads could not distinguish some IMGT-functional V segments, including TRBV6-2 and TRBV6-3, so those segments were excluded. Roughly uniform sequencing depth across donors was assumed in presence/absence analyses, although this assumption may not hold. When HLA alleles, especially DR and DQ, strongly co-occurred, attributing TCR associations to individual alleles was difficult. At a false discovery rate of 0.05, a later analysis linked under 20,000 TCR beta sequences to specific HLA alleles. CMV serostatus was the only immune exposure information available for the cohort. In a later genetic analysis, a missense DCLRE1C variant was associated with V-gene and J-gene trimming of TCR beta chains, and the association was replicated in an independent cohort. Only TCR beta chains were sequenced in this cohort, and the absence of alpha or paired-chain data limited detectable features. A later analysis found that most CMV-associated TCR beta chains appeared HLA-restricted, with HLA associations seemingly driven largely by CMV exposure.

The chain is assembled from TRBV9 and TRBJ1-2; a tentative D match to TRBD1 spans 5 bases. The receptor was isolated from a woman aged 45-59 years in good health and CMV-seropositive. Input material: PBMCs. The sequenced DNA: TGTGCCAGCAGCGTAGACGGGGGAGTTAACTATGGCTACACCTTC. Its amino acids are CASSVDGGVNYGYTF.